The 12 T cell receptor beta chains listed next were all sequenced from one sample in a study of T cell responses to AZD1222 COVID-19 vaccine. TCRdb's copy holds only in-frame clones and misses some; the assay was immunoSEQ multiplex PCR. The data show 85,000 to 100,000 clones, about 89% seen once. Sequenced here: peripheral blood, sampled on day 0 of AZD1222 vaccination. These receptors came from an adult in good health.

The V and J genes are TRBV11-2 and TRBJ1-3, with unresolved D. V was pared by 0 bases and J by 7 bases, with 4 bases between. Germline V gene lookup returns CDR1 SGHAT and CDR2 FQNNGV. The CDR3 totals 12 residues. The CDR3 DNA reads TGTGCCAGCAGCTTAGATCAGAACACCATATATTTT. This encodes CASSLDQNTIYF. The full variable domain, in which reference TRBV11-2 and TRBJ1-3 provide the parts outside the CDR3, is EAGVAQSPRYKIIEKRQSVAFWCNPISGHATLYWYQQILGQGPKLLIQFQNNGVVDDSQLPKDRFSAERLKGVDSTLKIQPAKLEDSAVYLCASSLDQNTIYFGEGSWLTVV.

The genes are TRBV9 and TRBJ2-1; the match to TRBD2 covers 11 bases. Unmatched junction bases numbered 1, after V lost 2 bases and J lost 6 bases. The germline V gene has CDR1 SGDLS and CDR2 YYNGEE. This CDR3 has 14 residues. In DNA form, the CDR3 reads TGTGCCAGCAGCGTTAGCGGGGGGGCCAATGAGCAGTTCTTC. Protein product: CASSVSGGANEQFF.

CDR3 loop: CASSYSAGMIEKLFF. DNA for the CDR3: TGTGCCAGCAGTTACTCGGCGGGGATGATTGAAAAACTGTTTTTT. This chain links TRBV6-2 or TRBV6-3 with TRBJ1-4; no clear D. CDR1 is MNHEY and CDR2 is SVGEGT in the germline V gene. The ends were cut back, 0 bases at V and 7 bases at J, with 12 bases in the middle. The CDR3 sequence is 15 residues long.

This clone was found once. This rearrangement joins TRBV7-3 to TRBJ2-2; D perhaps matches TRBD2 (5 bases). Trimming took 3 bases from V and 7 from J, leaving 12 bases between them. CDR1 and CDR2 from the germline V gene are SGHTA and FQGTGA. The length of the CDR3 is 14 residues. DNA for the CDR3: TGTGCCAGCAGCTTCGAGGGAAAAAGCGGGGAGCTGTTTTTT. Amino acid sequence: CASSFEGKSGELFF.

The gene calls are TRBV10-1 and TRBJ2-1; D tentatively fits TRBD1 or TRBD2 (5 bases each). Per germline, CDR1 WNHNN and CDR2 SYGVQD (reference sequence). The CDR3 has 15 residues. Trimming took 0 bases from V and 10 from J, leaving 16 bases between them. The CDR3 DNA is TGCGCCAGCAGTGAGTCTAGGGGAGAATATGGGGAGCAGTTCTTC. Translated: CASSESRGEYGEQFF.

The genes are TRBV19 and TRBJ1-2; D is possibly TRBD1 (5 bases). Trimming took 6 bases from V and 4 from J, leaving 15 bases between them. The CDR3 totals 14 residues. CDR1 and CDR2 (germline): LNHDA, SQIVND (reference sequence). The CDR3 loop reads CASSPRGRPYGYTF. CDR3 bases: TGTGCCAGTAGCCCCCGGGGCAGGCCCTATGGCTACACCTTC.

V is TRBV11-3 and J is TRBJ2-2; 8 positions match TRBD2. Germline CDR1 is SGHNT and CDR2 is YENEEA. V dropped 6 bases and J dropped 0; count of bases not matched to a gene: 3. The CDR3 consists of 15 residues. The CDR3 sequence is CASRIAGTNTGELFF. In DNA, the CDR3 is TGTGCCAGCAGAATAGCGGGAACGAACACCGGGGAGCTGTTTTTT. Full variable domain (remainder filled in from reference TRBV11-3 and TRBJ2-2): EAGVVQSPRYKIIEKKQPVAFWCNPISGHNTLYWYLQNLGQGPELLIRYENEEAVDDSQLPKDRFSAERLKGVDSTLKIQPAELGDSAVYLCASRIAGTNTGELFFGEGSRLTVL.

V and J are TRBV2 and TRBJ2-7; the match to TRBD1 covers 9 bases. Unmatched junction bases numbered 5, after V lost 3 bases and J lost 2 bases. Germline CDR1 SNHLY, CDR2 FYNNEI. This CDR3 is built from 15 residues. The CDR3 loop reads CASSDIWDRAYEQYF. In DNA form, the CDR3 reads TGTGCCAGCAGTGATATCTGGGACAGGGCCTACGAGCAGTACTTC.

The rearrangement links TRBV6-4 to TRBJ2-1; D is perhaps TRBD2 (7 bases). V lost 7 bases and J lost 7, with 20 bases in between. The CDR3 has 15 amino acids. CDR1 is MRHNA, CDR2 SNTAGT, per germline. The CDR3 DNA reads as TGTGCCAGCACCCATGATGGGGGGGCTGGAAATGAGCAGTTCTTC. Its protein is CASTHDGGAGNEQFF.

This chain uses TRBV6-2 or TRBV6-3 with TRBJ2-1, with TRBD2 matching over 12 bases. V lost 4 bases, J lost 7 bases, and 5 bases stayed unmatched. Looked up from germline, CDR1 is MNHEY and CDR2 is SVGEGT. The CDR3 extends over 15 amino acids. CDR3 nucleotide sequence: TGTGCCAGCAGTTCACTAGCGGGGGGCGCAAATGAGCAGTTCTTC. It codes for CASSSLAGGANEQFF.

The genes are TRBV9 and TRBJ2-1; possibly TRBD2 for D (5 bases). CDR1 and CDR2 (germline): SGDLS, YYNGEE. The length of the CDR3 is 15 residues. The ends were cut back, 3 bases at V and 0 bases at J, with 10 bases in the middle. The CDR3 protein is CASSGGLSSYNEQFF. The CDR3 nucleotides read TGTGCCAGCAGCGGTGGACTTAGCTCCTACAATGAGCAGTTCTTC.

In this sample, this clone turned up a few times. The chain links TRBV28 to TRBJ1-3, with a tentative D call TRBD1 (5 bases). The CDR3 extends over 16 amino acids. V was pared by 7 bases and J by 0 bases, with 16 bases between. Germline CDR1 MDHEN, CDR2 SYDVKM. Here the CDR3 reads CASIKWGFRSGNTIYF. CDR3 coding DNA: TGTGCCAGCATCAAGTGGGGGTTTCGCTCTGGAAACACCATATATTTT.